Below, one T cell receptor beta chain is given with its context. The sample is drawn from a study of blood T cells in healthy people across ages. Alongside a J-beta primer mix, a sample-barcoded 5' primer served in a second PCR lasting roughly 7 to 12 cycles. A single record per CDR3 protein comes from TCRdb applying MiXCR to the 5' RACE reads. The table records about 1.4 million distinct CDR3 sequences, approximately 63% of them present only once. The germline CDR1 and CDR2 sequences are LGHDT and YNNKEL (reference sequence). V dropped 7 bases and J dropped 4 bases, with 18 bases sitting between them. The length of the CDR3 is 15 residues.

The V gene is TRBV3-1, the J gene TRBJ2-3; tentatively, D is TRBD1 (6 bases). The material sequenced was blood. This receptor was taken from a man younger than 35 in good health. The CDR3 sequence is CASTPGQGFSDTQYF. CDR3 DNA: TGTGCCAGCACCCCGGGGCAGGGGTTTTCAGATACGCAGTATTTT.